These T cell receptor beta chains were read from a single sample in a study of blood T cell repertoires in COVID-19. The data were produced by immunoSEQ multiplex PCR, yet TCRdb's version contains in-frame clones alone and is incomplete. The sample shows about 480,000 clones, around 88% of them seen only once. The sample was peripheral blood. Receptors originate from a woman aged 50 to 65 with COVID-19, enrolled during active disease. CDR3s include the opening cysteine and the closing phenylalanine or tryptophan. The order of the fields is J gene, V gene, CDR3 protein.

>TRBJ2-1|TRBV6-4
CASSSGLAANEQFF
>TRBJ1-1|TRBV21-1
CASPNRAFF
>TRBJ1-3|TRBV6-2/TRBV6-3
CASSYGGDYSGNTIYF
>TRBJ2-2|TRBV6-5
CASSYSNRGRELFF
>TRBJ1-1|TRBV19
CASRQGSVNTEAFF
>TRBJ1-1|TRBV12-3/TRBV12-4
CASSLEGATEAFF
>TRBJ2-3|TRBV7-9
CASRAGIFSTDTQYF
>TRBJ2-3|TRBV19
CASNPGGRPDTQYF
>TRBJ1-2|TRBV19
CASSIDGGNYGYTF
>TRBJ2-3|TRBV6-5
CASSWTSGGTDTQYF
>TRBJ1-2|TRBV5-1
CASSRGTGVEGYTF
>TRBJ2-5|TRBV19
CASSKRGETQYF
>TRBJ2-7|TRBV11-2
CASSLGTANYEQYF
>TRBJ1-1|TRBV5-1
CASSLGRGYTEAFF
>TRBJ1-5|TRBV27
CASSSGLQPQHF
>TRBJ2-7|TRBV29-1
CSGTDGFEQYF
>TRBJ2-1|TRBV18
CASSPGPGTGSSYNEQFF
>TRBJ1-2|TRBV6-5
CASRAIGREDGYTF
>TRBJ1-3|TRBV28
CASSLSGSGNTIYF
>TRBJ2-7|TRBV6-5
CATAGASDEQYF
>TRBJ1-2|TRBV2
CASSEAGGAGYGYTF
>TRBJ2-7|TRBV10-3
CAISAGGDEQYF
>TRBJ1-1|TRBV6-5
CASKPTGRNTEAFF
>TRBJ2-1|TRBV24-1
CATSAQFNEQFF
>TRBJ2-5|TRBV6-5
CASVWAPQETQYF
>TRBJ2-7|TRBV28
CASSLAGGPGEQYF
>TRBJ1-3|TRBV13
CASLNPQGNTIYF
>TRBJ2-7|TRBV5-1
CASSLSGVVFEQYF
>TRBJ2-1|TRBV7-2
CASRLSGGAGREQFF
>TRBJ2-7|TRBV6-1
CASSEVGGVAEQYF
>TRBJ1-1|TRBV9
CASSVWSGGDLNTEAFF
>TRBJ2-7|TRBV6-5
CASSYSDRAPEQYF
>TRBJ2-6|TRBV5-4
CASSREGGANVLTF
>TRBJ1-3|TRBV29-1
CSASQGSGNTIYF
>TRBJ2-3|TRBV4-2
CASSQDGGITDTQYF
>TRBJ2-7|TRBV15
CATSASTGGWDEQYF
>TRBJ2-3|TRBV27
CASSSTSTDTQYF
>TRBJ2-5|TRBV6-5
CASRPFAGEETQYF
>TRBJ2-1|TRBV7-3
CASKVAGGQNEQFF
>TRBJ2-1|TRBV4-1
CASSHLTLAGGGNEQFF
>TRBJ1-2|TRBV6-2/TRBV6-3
CASRPTGGKFNYGYTF
>TRBJ1-1|TRBV5-1
CASSLKTGNTEAFF
>TRBJ2-3|TRBV2
CASRPRLADTQYF
>TRBJ2-7|TRBV3-1/TRBV3-2
CASSQAGRFYEQYF
>TRBJ1-2|TRBV10-3
CAISESQGDYGYTF
>TRBJ2-3|TRBV18
CASSPPGLAGKDTQYF
>TRBJ1-3|TRBV6-5
CASNDRASGNTIYF